What follows describes a single T cell receptor (beta chain). The sample originates from a study of cytomegalovirus exposure and HLA in healthy donors. The CDR3 extends over 13 amino acids. V shed 5 bases, J shed 9 bases, and the junction held 8 bases outside the gene matches. The PCR had 60 Vbeta and 13 Jbeta primers. Sequencing used immunoSEQ multiplex PCR; TCRdb keeps in-frame clones, though not all of them. This table holds some 110,000 clones, around 75% found once. This receptor was identified in a woman in her thirties in good health and CMV-seronegative. What was sequenced was PBMCs. The rearrangement links TRBV5-3 to TRBJ1-5, with 7 nucleotides matching TRBD1. TRBV5-3 carries the ORF label, with uncertain function. The CDR3 sequence is CARSDRDKGPQHF. The CDR3 DNA is TGTGCCAGAAGTGACAGGGACAAGGGGCCCCAGCATTTT.